The 26 T cell receptor beta chains below were found in one sample sequenced in a study of OX40 agonist ivuxolimab in advanced cancers. Only in-frame clones appear in the TCRdb table, and some are missing; sequencing was by immunoSEQ multiplex PCR. The table shows roughly 50,000 clones, with around 89% occurring only once. The sequencing used CD4+ or CD8+ T cells sorted from blood, collected in a trial of the OX40 agonist ivuxolimab. The receptors were sampled from an adult with an advanced solid tumor such as melanoma, head and neck, liver or kidney cancer.

Concerning this clone: The same CDR3 arises from other DNA sequences in this sample as well. This chain links TRBV20-1 with TRBJ2-1; D gene ambiguous. CDR3 length equals 11 residues. V shed 3 bases and J shed 3 bases, with 3 bases lying between them. Germline V gene lookup returns CDR1 DFQATT and CDR2 SNEGSKA (reference sequence). This CDR3 reads CSASGYNEQFF. In DNA, the CDR3 is TGCAGTGCTAGTGGCTACAATGAGCAGTTCTTC.

The chain employs TRBV10-3 and TRBJ2-3; TRBD2 aligns across 9 bases. Germline V gene data show CDR1 as ENHRY and CDR2 as SYGVKD. J was trimmed by 5 bases and V by 4 bases; bases with no gene match: 10. CDR3 length: 16 residues. The CDR3 sequence: CAISGWASGVQDTQYF. In DNA form, the CDR3 reads TGTGCCATCAGTGGTTGGGCTAGCGGGGTCCAAGATACGCAGTATTTT.

This clone was recorded once. This chain joins TRBV6-5 and TRBJ1-5, with D possibly being TRBD1 (6 bases). The V end lost 6 bases, the J end lost 4 bases, and 16 bases lay between the germline ends. CDR1 is MNHEY, CDR2 SVGAGI, per germline. There are 15 residues in the CDR3. CDR3 coding DNA: TGTGCCAGCAGCACACAGGGATTAAGTAATCAGCCCCAGCATTTT. It specifies CASSTQGLSNQPQHF.

The chain employs TRBV4-1 and TRBJ2-3; 7 bases map to TRBD2. The CDR3 consists of 15 residues. V lost 5 bases to trimming and J lost 1 base; unmatched junction nucleotides: 6. Germline V gene sequence: CDR1 MGHRA, CDR2 YSYEKL. CDR3 DNA: TGCGCCAGCAGCACCCGGGGGGTTCGCACAGATACGCAGTATTTT. This encodes CASSTRGVRTDTQYF.

This clone has just one count. The DNA for the CDR3 is TGTGCCAGCAGCGGGGGACGGTCTGGCTACACCTTC. Its translation is CASSGGRSGYTF. The gene calls are TRBV6-5 and TRBJ1-2, with a weak D call TRBD1 (5 bases). The germline V and J ends were trimmed by 6 bases and 7 bases, with 12 bases remaining between them. The CDR3 extends over 12 amino acids. Per the germline V gene, CDR1 is MNHEY and CDR2 is SVGAGI.

The gene calls are TRBV7-9 and TRBJ2-3; 8 nucleotides align to TRBD2. This CDR3 region has 14 residues. V lost 10 bases and J lost 4; bases outside the gene matches: 10. Germline assignment: CDR1 SEHNR and CDR2 FQNEAQ (reference sequence). In DNA form, the CDR3 reads TGTGCCACCCGAGCCGGGGGGGCATCAGATACGCAGTATTTT. Translated: CATRAGGASDTQYF.

V gene TRBV2 combines with J gene TRBJ1-6; 9 bases map to TRBD1. The CDR3 is 13 residues long. Per germline, CDR1 SNHLY and CDR2 FYNNEI. The V segment lost 6 bases and the J segment 10 bases; nucleotides outside the gene matches: 4. CDR3 nucleotide sequence: TGTGCCAGCAGGGGACAGGGAGACTCACCCCTCCACTTT. It translates to CASRGQGDSPLHF.

This clone was observed a single time. Other DNA sequences in this sample translate to the same CDR3. The chain has TRBV9 and TRBJ2-1, with 11 bases matching TRBD1. The germline gives CDR1 SGDLS, CDR2 YYNGEE. V shed 8 bases, J shed 10 bases, and the junction held 17 bases outside the gene matches. The CDR3 loop spans 16 amino acids. The DNA of the CDR3 is TGTGCCAGTAGCCCAAGGAGTGGACAGGGGGCACAAGAGCAGTTCTTC. Translating it yields CASSPRSGQGAQEQFF.

The chain recombines TRBV28 with TRBJ1-2, with D tentatively TRBD1 (6 bases). V lost 10 bases to trimming and J lost 5 bases, with 20 bases between them. Germline values: CDR1 MDHEN, CDR2 SYDVKM. The CDR3 has 14 residues. CDR3 region: CAIGWGGEPYGYTF. CDR3 DNA sequence: TGTGCCATCGGGTGGGGGGGCGAACCTTATGGCTACACCTTC.

CDR3 DNA sequence: TGTGCCAGTAGTCCCGGTTCGACGGGTGCGAAAGGCTACACCTTC. This sequence encodes CASSPGSTGAKGYTF. The chain couples TRBV19 to TRBJ1-2; unclear D gene. This CDR3 contains 15 residues. V was shortened by 5 bases and J by 8 bases, with 21 bases between the two germline ends. Germline CDR1 and CDR2: LNHDA and SQIVND (reference sequence).

The rearrangement joins TRBV28 to TRBJ1-2; 7 bases agree with TRBD1. J was trimmed by 7 bases and V by 5 bases; bases with no gene match: 4. CDR3 length: 12 residues. Germline V CDR1 and CDR2: MDHEN, SYDVKM. The CDR3 nucleotides are TGTGCCAGCAGTCCACAGGGGATTGGCTACACCTTC. Amino acid sequence: CASSPQGIGYTF.

The V gene is TRBV11-3, the J gene TRBJ1-5; 8 positions match TRBD1. CDR3 length: 18 amino acids. Germline values: CDR1 SGHNT, CDR2 YENEEA. V gave up 5 bases and J gave up 7 bases; unmatched junction bases: 19. The DNA of the CDR3 is TGTGCCAGCAGCACAGACAGGGGATGTTCCCCTATCGGACAGCCCCAGCATTTT. Translated, it gives CASSTDRGCSPIGQPQHF.

The chain combines TRBV21-1 with TRBJ2-5; the table's D call, TRBD2, has no DNA check behind it. TRBV21-1 is a pseudogene segment. The length of the CDR3 is 13 residues. The CDR3 sequence is CASSWRGWETQYF. CDR3 sequence (DNA): TGTGCCAGCAGCTGGCGGGGTTGGGAGACCCAGTACTTC.

The J gene is TRBJ1-1, the V gene TRBV7-3; D is unclear. The V and J ends lost 2 bases and 6 bases respectively, with 16 bases between them. CDR3 length: 15 amino acids. In germline, CDR1 is SGHTA, CDR2 FQGTGA. The CDR3 region is CASSLYEGSVSEAFF. The CDR3 coding sequence is TGTGCCAGCAGCTTATATGAGGGAAGTGTCTCTGAAGCTTTCTTT. Combining the CDR3 with reference TRBV7-3 and TRBJ1-1 gives the whole variable domain GAGVSQTPSNKVTEKGKYVELRCDPISGHTALYWYRQSLGQGPEFLIYFQGTGAADDSGLPNDRFFAVRPEGSVSTLKIQRTERGDSAVYLCASSLYEGSVSEAFFGQGTRLTVV.

The chain joins TRBV27 to TRBJ1-5; D not certain. Trimming took 0 bases from V and 7 from J, leaving 10 bases between them. The CDR3 contains 14 residues. Germline CDR1 and CDR2: MNHEY and SMNVEV (reference sequence). CDR3 region: CASSLSAGRQPQHF. CDR3 bases: TGTGCCAGCAGTTTATCGGCTGGTAGGCAGCCCCAGCATTTT.

This chain uses TRBV18 with TRBJ2-5; 8 nucleotides line up with TRBD1. This CDR3 region has 14 residues. The germline CDR1 and CDR2 sequences are KGHSH and LQKENI. J was trimmed by 2 bases and V by 6 bases; bases with no gene match: 5. The CDR3 loop reads CASSLGTGQETQYF. CDR3 sequence (DNA): TGTGCCAGCTCCCTCGGGACAGGACAAGAGACCCAGTACTTC.

The chain joins TRBV6-5 to TRBJ2-1; maybe TRBD1 (5 bases). Between the trimmed V and J ends, which lost 4 bases and 0 bases, there was a span of 7 bases. The germline V gene has CDR1 MNHEY and CDR2 SVGAGI. The CDR3 sequence is 14 residues long. The CDR3 DNA reads as TGTGCCAGCAGTTCAGGGCACTCCTACAATGAGCAGTTCTTC. Its protein product is CASSSGHSYNEQFF.

This rearrangement joins TRBV5-8 to TRBJ2-1; 10 nucleotides agree with TRBD2. Trimming at V came to 2 bases and at J to 5 bases, leaving 1 base not matched to a gene. CDR3 length: 14 amino acids. Germline V lookup: CDR1 SGHTS, CDR2 YDEGEE. The CDR3 region is CASSLGTSDNEQFF. CDR3 nucleotides: TGTGCCAGCAGCTTAGGGACTAGCGACAATGAGCAGTTCTTC. Supplemented by reference TRBV5-8 and TRBJ2-1, the full variable domain reads EAGVTQSPTHLIKTRGQQATLRCSPISGHTSVYWYQQALGLGLQFLLWYDEGEERNRGNFPPRFSGRQFPNYSSELNVNALELEDSALYLCASSLGTSDNEQFFGPGTRLTVL.

This chain uses TRBV28 with TRBJ1-2; a weak D match, TRBD1 (5 bases). Germline values: CDR1 MDHEN, CDR2 SYDVKM. V gave up 6 bases and J gave up 2 bases, with 13 bases separating them. The CDR3 sequence is 14 residues long. The CDR3 region is CASSRGQGNYGYTF. As DNA, the CDR3 is TGTGCCAGCAGCCGCGGACAAGGGAACTATGGCTACACCTTC.

CDR3 region: CASSILVGGKGTEAFF. The CDR3 DNA follows: TGTGCCAGTAGTATCCTTGTGGGGGGGAAAGGGACTGAAGCTTTCTTT. V and J are TRBV19 and TRBJ1-1, with D maybe TRBD1 (5 bases). The CDR3 loop spans 16 amino acids. Germline CDR1 and CDR2: LNHDA and SQIVND (reference sequence). The V and J ends lost 3 bases and 5 bases respectively, with 19 bases between them.

The chain recombines TRBV10-3 with TRBJ2-5; 11 bases agree with TRBD1. V lost 11 bases, J lost 1 base, and 9 bases stayed unmatched. CDR1 ENHRY and CDR2 SYGVKD come from the germline V gene. The CDR3 sequence is 15 residues long. The CDR3 nucleotides are TGTGCCTCCGGACCCGGACAGGGGGCCCAAGAGACCCAGTACTTC. Its translation is CASGPGQGAQETQYF.

For the CDR3, the DNA is TGTGCCTGGAGTTCAGGGCAGGGTCAGCCCCAGCATTTT. Its protein is CAWSSGQGQPQHF. J is TRBJ1-5 and V is TRBV30, with TRBD1 as a possible D gene (5 bases). This CDR3 is 13 amino acids long. Germline V CDR1 and CDR2: GTSNPN, SVGIG (reference sequence). V gave up 2 bases and J gave up 6 bases, with 11 bases separating them.

As regards this clone: Other DNA sequences in this specimen translate into the identical CDR3. The chain links TRBV7-3 to TRBJ1-1, with 7 bases lining up with TRBD1. Germline loops: CDR1 SGHTA, CDR2 FQGTGA. With 5 bases clipped from V and 1 base from J, the junction kept 4 bases outside the gene matches. The CDR3 is 14 residues long. This CDR3 reads CASSPQGGNTEAFF. The CDR3 DNA is TGTGCCAGCAGCCCCCAGGGGGGGAACACTGAAGCTTTCTTT.

CDR3 nucleotide sequence: TGCGCCAGCAGAGGAGGAAGGCCCTTAGGCAGCACAGATACGCAGTATTTT. Its protein product is CASRGGRPLGSTDTQYF. This rearrangement joins TRBV4-1 to TRBJ2-3; the D gene is possibly TRBD2 (5 bases). The CDR3 runs 17 residues. With 6 bases removed from V and 0 bases from J, the gap between germline ends came to 19 bases. CDR1 and CDR2 from the germline V gene are MGHRA and YSYEKL.

The chain employs TRBV30 and TRBJ2-2; D gene uncertain. V lost 2 bases and J 3 bases, leaving 7 bases between the germline ends. This CDR3 has 13 residues. The germline V gene has CDR1 GTSNPN and CDR2 SVGIG (reference sequence). CDR3 nucleotides: TGTGCCTGGAGTCAACGGGACACCGGGGAGCTGTTTTTT. It codes for CAWSQRDTGELFF.

This chain links TRBV7-2 with TRBJ2-7, with D unclear. CDR1 SGHTA and CDR2 FQGNSA come from the germline V gene. The CDR3 contains 13 residues. The ends were cut back, 6 bases at V and 0 bases at J, with 9 bases in the middle. The CDR3 sequence is CASSPRASYEQYF. The CDR3 coding sequence is TGTGCCAGCAGTCCCCGCGCCTCCTACGAGCAGTACTTC. The complete variable domain, with remaining parts taken from reference TRBV7-2 and TRBJ2-7, reads GAGVSQSPSNKVTEKGKDVELRCDPISGHTALYWYRQSLGQGLEFLIYFQGNSAPDKSGLPSDRFSAERTGGSVSTLTIQRTQQEDSAVYLCASSPRASYEQYFGPGTRLTVT.